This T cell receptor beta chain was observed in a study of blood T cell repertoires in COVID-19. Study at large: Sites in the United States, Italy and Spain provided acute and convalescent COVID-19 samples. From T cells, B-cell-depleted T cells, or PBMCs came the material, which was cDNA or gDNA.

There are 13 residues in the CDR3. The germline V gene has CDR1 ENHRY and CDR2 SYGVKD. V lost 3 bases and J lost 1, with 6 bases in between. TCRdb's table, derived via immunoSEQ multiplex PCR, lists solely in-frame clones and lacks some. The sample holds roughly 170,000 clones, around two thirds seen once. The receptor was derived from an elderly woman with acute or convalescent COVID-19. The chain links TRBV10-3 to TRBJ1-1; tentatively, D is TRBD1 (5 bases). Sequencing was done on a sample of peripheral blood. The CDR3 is CAISEQENTEAFF. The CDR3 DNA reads TGTGCCATCAGTGAACAGGAGAACACTGAAGCTTTCTTT.